This passage covers 25 T cell receptor beta chains from one sample sequenced in a study of T cells in Graves' hyperthyroidism and ophthalmopathy. Template material for amplifying TCR beta CDR3 regions consisted of RNA transcripts. TCR CDR3 underwent first-round RT-PCR with the HTBI primer set. TCRdb re-analysed the multiplex PCR reads in MiXCR, keeping a single row per CDR3 protein. The sample has around 660,000 distinct CDR3 sequences, 45% seen once. The material sequenced was peripheral blood or thyroid tissue (not recorded which). The receptor set was obtained from an adult man with Graves' disease, either hyperthyroidism or ophthalmopathy (not recorded which).

This clonotype was counted at least ten times. The chain has TRBV12-3 or TRBV12-4 and TRBJ1-1; TRBD1 agrees at 8 bases. V lost 7 bases, J lost 5 bases, and 6 bases stayed unmatched. The CDR3 consists of 13 residues. The CDR3 is CASTDRDGTEAFF. CDR3 nucleotide sequence: TGTGCCAGCACGGACAGGGACGGGACTGAAGCTTTCTTT.

This chain links TRBV5-4 with TRBJ2-5; 8 positions match TRBD1. The V gene end was trimmed by 4 bases and the J gene end by 4 bases; junction bases not matched to a gene: 6. The germline CDR1 and CDR2 sequences are SGHNT and YYREEE (reference sequence). The CDR3 covers 14 residues. The CDR3 reads CASSGRGLGETQYF. The CDR3 DNA is TGTGCCAGCAGCGGCAGGGGGCTGGGAGAGACCCAGTACTTC.

This chain connects TRBV7-2 to TRBJ1-3; possibly TRBD1 for D (6 bases). From germline, CDR1 is SGHTA and CDR2 FQGNSA. Trimming cost V 4 bases and J 0 bases, with 13 bases left between them. This CDR3 has 16 amino acids. CDR3: CASSSRAGDSGNTIYF. CDR3 in DNA: TGTGCCAGCAGCTCCCGAGCAGGGGACTCTGGAAACACCATATATTTT.

The chain employs TRBV10-3 and TRBJ1-1; 7 bases fit TRBD1. This CDR3 comprises 14 residues. Trimming took 6 bases from V and 1 from J; bases not matched to a gene: 5. Germline values: CDR1 ENHRY, CDR2 SYGVKD. The CDR3 sequence: CAIRDGQANTEAFF. CDR3 DNA sequence: TGTGCCATCAGGGATGGACAGGCGAACACTGAAGCTTTCTTT.

This clonotype was detected ten times or more. The chain employs TRBV2 and TRBJ1-2, with D possibly matching TRBD1 (5 bases). The ends were cut back, 6 bases at V and 0 bases at J, with 8 bases in the middle. CDR3 length equals 13 residues. Germline V gene sequence: CDR1 SNHLY, CDR2 FYNNEI. In nucleotides, the CDR3 is TGTGCCAGCAGGACGACAGCTAACTATGGCTACACCTTC. It specifies CASRTTANYGYTF.

This rearrangement joins TRBV7-9 to TRBJ1-2; no definite D call. The V and J ends lost 7 bases and 5 bases respectively, with 11 bases between them. Germline V lookup: CDR1 SEHNR, CDR2 FQNEAQ (reference sequence). The CDR3 contains 12 residues. The CDR3, as DNA: TGTGCCAGCACCCCGACGACGTATGGCTACACCTTC. Its translation: CASTPTTYGYTF.

The rearrangement joins TRBV25-1 to TRBJ1-6, with D unclear. This CDR3 is built from 12 residues. The V and J ends lost 1 base and 9 bases respectively, with 4 bases between them. Per germline, CDR1 MGHDK and CDR2 SYGVNS. This CDR3 reads CASSEWGSPLHF. CDR3 nucleotide sequence: TGTGCCAGCAGTGAATGGGGTTCACCCCTCCACTTT.

To note about this clonotype: A much larger clone lies a single base off, so this may be a read error. V is TRBV7-2 and J is TRBJ1-1; no reliable D call. Looked up from germline, CDR1 is SGHTA and CDR2 is FQGNSA. V was cut by 5 bases and J by 3 bases, with 13 bases left in between. The CDR3 length is 14 residues. In nucleotides, the CDR3 is TGTGCCAGCAGCCCGACCGTGTTAGACACTGAAGCTTTCTTT. It yields the protein CASSPTVLDTEAFF.

This clonotype appeared once. The J gene is TRBJ1-5, the V gene TRBV24-1, with TRBD1 as a possible D gene (6 bases). V was clipped by 6 bases and J by 3 bases, with 11 bases between them. From germline, CDR1 is KGHDR and CDR2 SFDVKD. The CDR3 loop spans 14 amino acids. Here the CDR3 DNA reads TGTGCCACCAGTTCAGGACAGATCAATCAGCCCCAGCATTTT. This translates into CATSSGQINQPQHF.

This clonotype has more than one count but fewer than ten. A read error may account for a junction end that differs from germline. The chain has TRBV7-7 and TRBJ2-5, with 14 bases aligning to TRBD2. The CDR3 spans 18 residues. The germline gives CDR1 SSHAT, CDR2 FNYEAQ (reference sequence). In nucleotides, the CDR3 is TGTGCTAGCAGCCGTGGACTAGCGGGAGGACGCAGCCAAGAGACCCAGTACTTC. Translating it yields CASSRGLAGGRSQETQYF.

To note about this clonotype: At one end the junction does not follow the germline gene, possibly because of a read error. V is TRBV2 and J is TRBJ1-3; weak D call: TRBD1 (6 bases). CDR1 and CDR2 (germline): SNHLY, FYNNEI. The CDR3 runs 15 residues. The CDR3 protein is CASKFNREFGNTTYF. In nucleotides, the CDR3 is TGTGCCAGCAAGTTTAACAGGGAATTTGGAAACACCACATATTTT.

This clonotype has more than one count but fewer than ten. The chain uses TRBV19 and TRBJ1-1, with no clear D. V lost 5 bases, J lost 0 bases, and 13 bases lay in between. This CDR3 has 15 residues. Germline lookup yields CDR1 LNHDA and CDR2 SQIVND (reference sequence). CDR3 amino acids: CASSLGPLMNTEAFF. CDR3 nucleotides: TGTGCCAGTAGTTTAGGACCGCTAATGAACACTGAAGCTTTCTTT. Based on the CDR3 plus reference TRBV19 and TRBJ1-1, the full variable domain is DGGITQSPKYLFRKEGQNVTLSCEQNLNHDAMYWYRQDPGQGLRLIYYSQIVNDFQKGDIAEGYSVSREKKESFPLTVTSAQKNPTAFYLCASSLGPLMNTEAFFGQGTRLTVV.

This chain uses TRBV2 with TRBJ2-3; a possible D gene is TRBD2 (6 bases). CDR3 length: 14 amino acids. V was pared by 5 bases and J by 0 bases, with 9 bases between. Germline CDR1 is SNHLY and CDR2 is FYNNEI. In nucleotides, the CDR3 is TGTGCCAGCAGTTGGGGGGAGAGCACAGATACGCAGTATTTT. Its translation is CASSWGESTDTQYF.

This clonotype has at least ten counts. V usage is TRBV7-2 and J usage is TRBJ1-5; D remains ambiguous. The V gene lost 5 bases and the J gene lost 2 bases, with 16 bases spanning the gap. CDR1 is SGHTA, CDR2 FQGNSA, per germline. The CDR3 length is 16 residues. The CDR3 sequence: CASSQTTLVGNQPQHF. CDR3 coding DNA: TGTGCCAGCAGCCAGACTACCTTAGTCGGCAATCAGCCCCAGCATTTT.

The rearrangement links TRBV20-1 to TRBJ1-2; D gene ambiguous. Germline V gene data show CDR1 as DFQATT and CDR2 as SNEGSKA (reference sequence). The CDR3 runs to 10 residues. Trimming took off 5 bases at V and 7 bases at J, with 8 bases between the two ends. This CDR3 is CSASWGGYTF. CDR3 DNA: TGCAGTGCTTCCTGGGGTGGCTACACCTTC.

This clonotype has only a few counts. This chain connects TRBV7-8 to TRBJ2-7; 11 nucleotides line up with TRBD1. Germline V gives CDR1 SGHVS, CDR2 FQNEAQ. CDR3 length: 15 residues. The ends lost 6 bases at V and 4 bases at J; junction bases unmatched: 8. CDR3 protein: CASSGQDRGPYEQYF. Here the CDR3 DNA reads TGTGCCAGCAGTGGGCAGGACAGGGGGCCTTACGAGCAGTACTTC.

With regard to this clonotype: At one end the junction does not follow the germline gene, possibly because of a read error. V and J are TRBV2 and TRBJ1-3, with 8 bases that match TRBD1. The CDR3 has 16 amino acids. Germline-derived CDR1 and CDR2 are SNHLY and FYNNEI. CDR3 loop: CASSEPGGEEGNTIYF. The CDR3 DNA reads as TGCGCCAGCAGTGAGCCAGGGGGCGAGGAAGGAAACACCATATATTTT.

This clonotype was counted only a few times. The rearrangement joins TRBV5-4 to TRBJ2-2; no clear D. Trimming stripped 6 bases from V and 1 base from J, with 4 bases between. CDR1 and CDR2 from the germline V gene are SGHNT and YYREEE (reference sequence). This CDR3 comprises 12 residues. The chain's CDR3 is CASNGNTGELFF. The DNA for the CDR3 is TGTGCCAGCAACGGGAACACCGGGGAGCTGTTTTTT.

The J gene is TRBJ2-2, the V gene TRBV19; 12 nucleotides line up with TRBD2. V dropped 6 bases and J dropped 3; count of bases not matched to a gene: 11. Germline V CDR1 and CDR2: LNHDA, SQIVND (reference sequence). The CDR3 totals 18 residues. CDR3 bases: TGTGCCAGTAGGACGACTAGCGGGAGAAATTACGACACCGGGGAGCTGTTTTTT. The encoded protein is CASRTTSGRNYDTGELFF.

The table lists this clonotype with many counts. The chain couples TRBV7-8 to TRBJ2-7; TRBD2 is a possible D gene (5 bases). The CDR3 has 15 amino acids. Between the trimmed V and J ends, which lost 3 bases and 2 bases, there was a span of 14 bases. CDR1 and CDR2 from the germline V gene are SGHVS and FQNEAQ. The CDR3 coding sequence is TGTGCCAGCAGCTTCCCAGCGGAAAGCCCCTACGAGCAGTACTTC. This codes for CASSFPAESPYEQYF.

This clonotype was recorded at least ten times. The chain carries TRBV29-1 and TRBJ2-7, with D possibly being TRBD1 (6 bases). This CDR3 is built from 11 residues. The germline CDR1 and CDR2 sequences are SQVTM and ANQGSEA. Trimming took off 7 bases at V and 5 bases at J, with 12 bases between the two ends. CDR3 loop: CSARTGNEQYF. CDR3 sequence (DNA): TGCAGCGCCAGAACAGGGAACGAGCAGTACTTC.

This clonotype was counted ten times or more. The chain is built from TRBV9 and TRBJ1-5; D gene unclear. This CDR3 has 12 residues. Between the trimmed V and J ends, which lost 4 bases and 6 bases, there was a span of 8 bases. Per germline, CDR1 SGDLS and CDR2 YYNGEE. In DNA form, the CDR3 reads TGTGCCAGCAGCCAAGGGTCTCAGCCCCAGCATTTT. Translating gives CASSQGSQPQHF. Using reference TRBV9 and TRBJ1-5 for the parts outside the CDR3, the full variable domain is DSGVTQTPKHLITATGQRVTLRCSPRSGDLSVYWYQQSLDQGLQFLIQYYNGEERAKGNILERFSAQQFPDLHSELNLSSLELGDSALYFCASSQGSQPQHFGDGTRLSIL.

V and J are TRBV25-1 and TRBJ1-1; D gene unclear. Germline-derived CDR1 and CDR2 are MGHDK and SYGVNS. The CDR3 covers 13 residues. CDR3 sequence: CARGGQVNTEAFF. CDR3 in DNA: TGTGCTAGAGGTGGGCAGGTGAACACTGAAGCTTTCTTT. Combining the CDR3 with reference TRBV25-1 and TRBJ1-1 gives the whole variable domain EADIYQTPRYLVIGTGKKITLECSQTMGHDKMYWYQQDPGMELHLIHYSYGVNSTEKGDLSSESTVSRIRTEHFPLTLESARPSHTSQYLCARGGQVNTEAFFGQGTRLTVV.

The V call is TRBV12-5, the J call TRBJ1-1; weak D call: TRBD1 (5 bases). Germline CDR1 is LGHNT and CDR2 is FRNRAP. The CDR3 loop spans 17 amino acids. Trimming took off 0 bases at V and 0 bases at J, with 14 bases between the two ends. Here the CDR3 DNA reads TGTGCTAGTGGTTTGGTTTCCTTTCAGGGAGTGAACACTGAAGCTTTCTTT. Translated, it gives CASGLVSFQGVNTEAFF.

This clonotype was seen many times. The chain couples TRBV2 to TRBJ1-1; D possibly corresponds to TRBD1 (5 bases). The CDR3 totals 12 residues. The V end lost 7 bases, the J end lost 0 bases, and 6 bases lay between the germline ends. In germline, CDR1 is SNHLY, CDR2 FYNNEI. The CDR3 nucleotides are TGTGCCAGCAACAGGCTGAACACTGAAGCTTTCTTT. Encoded protein: CASNRLNTEAFF. Supplemented by reference TRBV2 and TRBJ1-1, the full variable domain reads EPEVTQTPSHQVTQMGQEVILRCVPISNHLYFYWYRQILGQKVEFLVSFYNNEISEKSEIFDDQFSVERPDGSNFTLKIRSTKLEDSAMYFCASNRLNTEAFFGQGTRLTVV.